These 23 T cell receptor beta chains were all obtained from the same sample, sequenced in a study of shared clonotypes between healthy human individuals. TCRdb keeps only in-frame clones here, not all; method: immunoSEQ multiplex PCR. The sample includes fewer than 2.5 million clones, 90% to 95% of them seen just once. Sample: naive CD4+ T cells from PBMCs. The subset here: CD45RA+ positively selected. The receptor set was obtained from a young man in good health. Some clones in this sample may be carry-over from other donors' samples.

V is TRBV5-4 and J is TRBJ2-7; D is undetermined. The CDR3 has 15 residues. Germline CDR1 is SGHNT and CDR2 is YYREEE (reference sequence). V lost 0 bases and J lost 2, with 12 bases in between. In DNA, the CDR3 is TGTGCCAGCAGCTTGGATGGCCAGTCCACCTACGAGCAGTACTTC. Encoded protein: CASSLDGQSTYEQYF.

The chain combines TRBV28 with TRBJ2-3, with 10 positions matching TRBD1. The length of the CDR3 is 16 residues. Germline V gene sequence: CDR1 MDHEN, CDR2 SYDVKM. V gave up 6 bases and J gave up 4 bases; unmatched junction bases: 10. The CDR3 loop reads CASSLTGGVSPDTQYF. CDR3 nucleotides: TGTGCCAGCAGCTTGACAGGGGGCGTCTCCCCAGATACGCAGTATTTT.

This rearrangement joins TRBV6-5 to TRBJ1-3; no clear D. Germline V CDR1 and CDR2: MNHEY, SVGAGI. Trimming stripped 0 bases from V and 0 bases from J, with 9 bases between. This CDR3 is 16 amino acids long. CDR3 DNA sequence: TGTGCCAGCAGTTACTCCGGAAGGAGCTCTGGAAACACCATATATTTT. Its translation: CASSYSGRSSGNTIYF.

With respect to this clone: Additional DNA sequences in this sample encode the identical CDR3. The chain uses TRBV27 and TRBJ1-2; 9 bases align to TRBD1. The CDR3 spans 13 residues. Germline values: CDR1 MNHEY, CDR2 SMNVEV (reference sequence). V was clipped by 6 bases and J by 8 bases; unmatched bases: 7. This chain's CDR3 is CASSLRDRDGYTF. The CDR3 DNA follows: TGTGCCAGCAGCCTAAGGGACAGGGACGGCTACACCTTC.

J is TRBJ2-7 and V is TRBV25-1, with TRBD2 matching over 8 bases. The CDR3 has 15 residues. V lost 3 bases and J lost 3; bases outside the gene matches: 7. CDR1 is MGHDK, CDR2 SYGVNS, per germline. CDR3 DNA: TGTGCCAGCAGTGATCCGCAGCGGGAGATCTACGAGCAGTACTTC. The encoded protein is CASSDPQREIYEQYF.

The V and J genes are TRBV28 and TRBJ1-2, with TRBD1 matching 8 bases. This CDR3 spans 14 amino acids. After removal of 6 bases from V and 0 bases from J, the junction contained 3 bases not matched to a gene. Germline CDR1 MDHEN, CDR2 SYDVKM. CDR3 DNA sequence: TGTGCCAGCAGATCACAGGGGGCTAACTATGGCTACACCTTC. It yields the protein CASRSQGANYGYTF.

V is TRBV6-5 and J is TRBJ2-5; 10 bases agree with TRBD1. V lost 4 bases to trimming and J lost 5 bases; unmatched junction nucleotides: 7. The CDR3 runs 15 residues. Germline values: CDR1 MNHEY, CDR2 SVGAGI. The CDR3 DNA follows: TGTGCCAGCAGTTTCCGACAGGGGGCCGGGGAGACCCAGTACTTC. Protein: CASSFRQGAGETQYF.

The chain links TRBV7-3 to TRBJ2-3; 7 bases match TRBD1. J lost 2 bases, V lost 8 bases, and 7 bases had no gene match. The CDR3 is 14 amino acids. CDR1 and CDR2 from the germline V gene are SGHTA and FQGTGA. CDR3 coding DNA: TGTGCCAGCTCCCCGGGGACAGTCACAGATACGCAGTATTTT. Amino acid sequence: CASSPGTVTDTQYF. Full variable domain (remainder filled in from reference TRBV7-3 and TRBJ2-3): GAGVSQTPSNKVTEKGKYVELRCDPISGHTALYWYRQSLGQGPEFLIYFQGTGAADDSGLPNDRFFAVRPEGSVSTLKIQRTERGDSAVYLCASSPGTVTDTQYFGPGTRLTVL.

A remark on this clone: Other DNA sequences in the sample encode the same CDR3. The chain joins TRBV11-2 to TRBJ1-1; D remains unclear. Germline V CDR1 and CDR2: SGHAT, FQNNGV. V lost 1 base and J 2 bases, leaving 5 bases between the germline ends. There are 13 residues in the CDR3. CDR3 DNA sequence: TGTGCCAGCAGCTTAGGCCTTAACACTGAAGCTTTCTTT. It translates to CASSLGLNTEAFF.

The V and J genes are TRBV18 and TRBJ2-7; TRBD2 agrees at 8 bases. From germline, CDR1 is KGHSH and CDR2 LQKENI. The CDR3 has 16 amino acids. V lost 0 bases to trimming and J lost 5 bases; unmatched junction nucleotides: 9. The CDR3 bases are TGTGCCAGCTCACCACCGTCGGGAGGGCTCTTCCACGAGCAGTACTTC. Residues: CASSPPSGGLFHEQYF.

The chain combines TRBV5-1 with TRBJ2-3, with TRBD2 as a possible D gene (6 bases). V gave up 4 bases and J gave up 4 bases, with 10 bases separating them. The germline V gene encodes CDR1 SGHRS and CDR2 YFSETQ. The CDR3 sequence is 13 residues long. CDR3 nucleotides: TGCGCCAGCAGCCCGACTAGTCCAGATACGCAGTATTTT. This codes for CASSPTSPDTQYF.

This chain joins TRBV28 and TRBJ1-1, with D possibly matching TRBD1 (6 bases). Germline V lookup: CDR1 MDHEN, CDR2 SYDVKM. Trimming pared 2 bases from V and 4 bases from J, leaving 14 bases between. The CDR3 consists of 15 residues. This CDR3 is CASSLMRGEGTEAFF. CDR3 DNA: TGTGCCAGCAGTTTAATGAGGGGGGAGGGCACTGAAGCTTTCTTT. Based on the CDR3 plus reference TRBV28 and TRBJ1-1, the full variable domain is DVKVTQSSRYLVKRTGEKVFLECVQDMDHENMFWYRQDPGLGLRLIYFSYDVKMKEKGDIPEGYSVSREKKERFSLILESASTNQTSMYLCASSLMRGEGTEAFFGQGTRLTVV.

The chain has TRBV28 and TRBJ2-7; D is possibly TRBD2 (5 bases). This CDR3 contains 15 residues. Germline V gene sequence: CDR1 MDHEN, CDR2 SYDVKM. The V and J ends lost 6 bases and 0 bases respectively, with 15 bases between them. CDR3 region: CASSGASEGSYEQYF. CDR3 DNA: TGTGCCAGCAGCGGTGCTAGTGAGGGCTCCTACGAGCAGTACTTC. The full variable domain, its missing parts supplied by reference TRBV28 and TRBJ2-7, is DVKVTQSSRYLVKRTGEKVFLECVQDMDHENMFWYRQDPGLGLRLIYFSYDVKMKEKGDIPEGYSVSREKKERFSLILESASTNQTSMYLCASSGASEGSYEQYFGPGTRLTVT.

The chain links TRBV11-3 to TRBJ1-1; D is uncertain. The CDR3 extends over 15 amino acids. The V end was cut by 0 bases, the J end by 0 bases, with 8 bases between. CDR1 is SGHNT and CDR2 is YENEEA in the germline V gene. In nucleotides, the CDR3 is TGTGCCAGCAGCTTAGATGGGCGGGTGAACACTGAAGCTTTCTTT. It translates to CASSLDGRVNTEAFF. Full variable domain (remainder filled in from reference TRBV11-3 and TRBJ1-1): EAGVVQSPRYKIIEKKQPVAFWCNPISGHNTLYWYLQNLGQGPELLIRYENEEAVDDSQLPKDRFSAERLKGVDSTLKIQPAELGDSAVYLCASSLDGRVNTEAFFGQGTRLTVV.

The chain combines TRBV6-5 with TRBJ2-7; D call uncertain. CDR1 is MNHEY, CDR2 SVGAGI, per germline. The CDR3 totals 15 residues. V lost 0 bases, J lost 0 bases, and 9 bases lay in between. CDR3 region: CASSYSTAYSYEQYF. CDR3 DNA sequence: TGTGCCAGCAGTTACTCCACTGCGTACTCCTACGAGCAGTACTTC.

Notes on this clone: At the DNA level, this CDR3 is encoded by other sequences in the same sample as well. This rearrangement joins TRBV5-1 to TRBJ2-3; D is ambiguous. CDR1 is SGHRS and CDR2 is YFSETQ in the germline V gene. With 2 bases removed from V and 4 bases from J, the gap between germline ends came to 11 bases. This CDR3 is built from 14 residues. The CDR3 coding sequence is TGCGCCAGCAGCTTACCTCTCAGGCCAGATACGCAGTATTTT. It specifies CASSLPLRPDTQYF.

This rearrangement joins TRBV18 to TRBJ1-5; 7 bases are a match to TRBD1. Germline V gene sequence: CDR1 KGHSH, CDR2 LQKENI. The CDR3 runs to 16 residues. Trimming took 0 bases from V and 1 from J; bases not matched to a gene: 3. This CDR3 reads CASSPPGRGSNQPQHF. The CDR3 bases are TGTGCCAGCTCACCACCGGGCAGGGGGAGCAATCAGCCCCAGCATTTT.

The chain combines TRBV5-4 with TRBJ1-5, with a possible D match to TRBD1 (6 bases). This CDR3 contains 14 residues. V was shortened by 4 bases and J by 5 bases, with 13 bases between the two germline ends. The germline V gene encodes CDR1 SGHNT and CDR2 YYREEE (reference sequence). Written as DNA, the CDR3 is TGTGCCAGCAGCCGGGGGGCGGGGGATCAGCCCCAGCATTTT. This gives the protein CASSRGAGDQPQHF. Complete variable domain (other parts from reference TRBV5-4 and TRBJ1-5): ETGVTQSPTHLIKTRGQQVTLRCSSQSGHNTVSWYQQALGQGPQFIFQYYREEENGRGNFPPRFSGLQFPNYSSELNVNALELDDSALYLCASSRGAGDQPQHFGDGTRLSIL.

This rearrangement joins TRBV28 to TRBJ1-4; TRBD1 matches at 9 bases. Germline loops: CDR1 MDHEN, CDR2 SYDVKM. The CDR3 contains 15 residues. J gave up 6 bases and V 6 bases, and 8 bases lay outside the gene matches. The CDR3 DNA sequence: TGTGCCAGCAGCCCACAGGGGGCGCGAGATGAAAAACTGTTTTTT. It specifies CASSPQGARDEKLFF. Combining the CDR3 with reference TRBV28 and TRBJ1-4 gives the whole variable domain DVKVTQSSRYLVKRTGEKVFLECVQDMDHENMFWYRQDPGLGLRLIYFSYDVKMKEKGDIPEGYSVSREKKERFSLILESASTNQTSMYLCASSPQGARDEKLFFGSGTQLSVL.

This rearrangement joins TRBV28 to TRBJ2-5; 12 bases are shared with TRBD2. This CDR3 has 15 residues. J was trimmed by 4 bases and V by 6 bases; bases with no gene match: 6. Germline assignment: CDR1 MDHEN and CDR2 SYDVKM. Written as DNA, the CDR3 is TGTGCCAGCAGCCCCTCTAGCGGGAGGGGAGAGACCCAGTACTTC. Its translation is CASSPSSGRGETQYF.

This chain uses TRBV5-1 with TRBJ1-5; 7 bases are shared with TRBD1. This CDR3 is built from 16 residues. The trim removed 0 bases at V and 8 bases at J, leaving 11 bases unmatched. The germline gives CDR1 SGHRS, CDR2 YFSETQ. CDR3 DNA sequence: TGCGCCAGCAGCTTGGATGGGTCGACAGGGTTGGAGCCCCAGCATTTT. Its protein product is CASSLDGSTGLEPQHF.

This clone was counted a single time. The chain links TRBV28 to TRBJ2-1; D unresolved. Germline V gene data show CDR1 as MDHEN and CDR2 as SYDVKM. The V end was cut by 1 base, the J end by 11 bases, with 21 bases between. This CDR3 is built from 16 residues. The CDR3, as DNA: TGTGCCAGCAGTTTATTTCCAACGGCTAAATCTGGGCAGCAGTTCTTC. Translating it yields CASSLFPTAKSGQQFF.

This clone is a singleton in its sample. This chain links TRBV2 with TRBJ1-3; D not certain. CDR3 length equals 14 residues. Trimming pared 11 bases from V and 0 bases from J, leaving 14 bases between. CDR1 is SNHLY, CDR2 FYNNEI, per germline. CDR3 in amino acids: CAAAEDLSGNTIYF. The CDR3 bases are TGTGCCGCGGCAGAGGACCTCTCTGGAAACACCATATATTTT.